Presented here are 15 T cell receptor beta chains from one specimen sequenced in a study of T cell changes during pregnancy in multiple sclerosis. Method: immunoSEQ multiplex PCR; TCRdb's copy keeps in-frame clones and lacks some. The sample shows 35,000 to 50,000 clones, 85% to 90% of them seen only once. This specimen consisted of peripheral blood, obtained in the second trimester of pregnancy. These receptors all stem from a female donor in good health, enrolled as a control in a pregnancy study.

The CDR3 nucleotides are TGTGCCAGCGGAGAGGAGCAGCCCCAGCATTTT. It specifies CASGEEQPQHF. The rearrangement links TRBV6-5 to TRBJ1-5; D call uncertain. The CDR3 covers 11 residues. From germline, CDR1 is MNHEY and CDR2 SVGAGI. Trimming left V 8 bases short and J 7 bases short, with 9 bases between.

J is TRBJ1-1 and V is TRBV10-3, with D tentatively TRBD1 (5 bases). Germline V CDR1 and CDR2: ENHRY, SYGVKD. V dropped 4 bases and J dropped 7 bases, with 10 bases sitting between them. The CDR3 runs 12 residues. In DNA, the CDR3 is TGTGCCATCAGTGTACCGGGGGGTGAAGCTTTCTTT. Translation: CAISVPGGEAFF.

In this sample, this clone turned up once. The chain links TRBV9 to TRBJ1-5; the D gene is possibly TRBD1 (5 bases). With 4 bases removed from V and 6 bases from J, the gap between germline ends came to 14 bases. This CDR3 has 14 residues. Germline V gene sequence: CDR1 SGDLS, CDR2 YYNGEE. Written as DNA, the CDR3 is TGTGCCAGCAGCCCCCGGGGGGACGGTCAGCCCCAGCATTTT. Amino acid sequence: CASSPRGDGQPQHF.

The chain links TRBV7-9 to TRBJ1-1, with D tentatively TRBD1 (5 bases). The V end lost 5 bases, the J end lost 0 bases, and 10 bases lay between the germline ends. The CDR3 sequence is 14 residues long. Germline assignment: CDR1 SEHNR and CDR2 FQNEAQ (reference sequence). The CDR3 DNA follows: TGTGCCAGCAGCCCCGACAGCTTGAACACTGAAGCTTTCTTT. It is translated as CASSPDSLNTEAFF.

J is TRBJ1-5 and V is TRBV5-8; the match to TRBD1 covers 8 bases. CDR1 SGHTS and CDR2 YDEGEE come from the germline V gene. After removal of 0 bases from V and 4 bases from J, the junction contained 18 bases not matched to a gene. This CDR3 has 20 residues. The CDR3 coding sequence is TGTGCCAGCAGCTTGGTATTAGGGACAGGACCTCAGACCTCGAATCAGCCCCAGCATTTT. It yields the protein CASSLVLGTGPQTSNQPQHF.

The genes are TRBV9 and TRBJ1-1, with D uncertain. The germline V gene encodes CDR1 SGDLS and CDR2 YYNGEE. CDR3 length: 13 amino acids. V was cut by 0 bases and J by 7 bases, with 10 bases left in between. CDR3 sequence reads: CASSVAIGGEAFF. In nucleotides, the CDR3 is TGTGCCAGCAGCGTAGCTATTGGCGGTGAAGCTTTCTTT.

This chain uses TRBV27 with TRBJ2-7; TRBD2 matches at 8 bases. The germline V gene encodes CDR1 MNHEY and CDR2 SMNVEV (reference sequence). The CDR3 contains 16 residues. Germline trimming cut 5 bases from V and 5 bases from J; bases unmatched to any gene: 14. Written as DNA, the CDR3 is TGTGCCAGCAGTCCCTCAAGCGGGAGCACAGATGACGAGCAGTACTTC. As protein: CASSPSSGSTDDEQYF.

The J gene is TRBJ2-7, the V gene TRBV5-1; weak D call: TRBD2 (5 bases). Germline V CDR1 and CDR2: SGHRS, YFSETQ. V was shortened by 1 base and J by 2 bases, with 10 bases between the two germline ends. The length of the CDR3 is 14 residues. The CDR3 DNA is TGCGCCAGCAGCTTGTCGGACTTTACCTACGAGCAGTACTTC. The encoded protein is CASSLSDFTYEQYF.

In this sample, this clone turned up a few times. V gene TRBV10-1 combines with J gene TRBJ2-7; the D is unclear. Trimming took 0 bases from V and 3 from J, leaving 6 bases between them. The CDR3 has 13 residues. Germline loops: CDR1 WNHNN, CDR2 SYGVQD (reference sequence). CDR3 nucleotides: TGCGCCAGCAGTGAGTCGCCCGGCTACGAGCAGTACTTC. Protein product: CASSESPGYEQYF.

Only one count was recorded for this clone. The chain uses TRBV7-6 and TRBJ1-1; tentative D call: TRBD1 (6 bases). V was cut by 0 bases and J by 2 bases, with 10 bases left in between. Germline V gene sequence: CDR1 SGHVS, CDR2 FNYEAQ. The CDR3 runs to 15 residues. The CDR3 region has the DNA TGTGCCAGCAGCTTAGCGCAGGGGACAAACACTGAAGCTTTCTTT. It translates to CASSLAQGTNTEAFF.

The chain uses TRBV5-6 and TRBJ1-1; 11 bases fit TRBD1. CDR3 length equals 16 residues. The germline V gene encodes CDR1 SGHDT and CDR2 YYEEEE. With V trimmed by 4 bases and J by 5 bases, 10 bases remained unmatched. CDR3 loop: CASSPDSGTGGTEAFF. CDR3 DNA sequence: TGTGCCAGCAGCCCCGATTCCGGGACAGGGGGGACTGAAGCTTTCTTT.

This rearrangement joins TRBV5-6 to TRBJ1-2; weak D call: TRBD1 (5 bases). From germline, CDR1 is SGHDT and CDR2 YYEEEE. The V end was cut by 1 base, the J end by 2 bases, with 12 bases between. This CDR3 comprises 15 residues. CDR3 loop: CASSLRGSPNYGYTF. The CDR3 DNA reads TGTGCCAGCAGCTTGAGGGGTAGCCCAAACTATGGCTACACCTTC.

The chain recombines TRBV11-3 with TRBJ2-1; 13 positions agree with TRBD2. This CDR3 has 16 residues. The germline gives CDR1 SGHNT, CDR2 YENEEA. The V and J ends lost 5 bases and 6 bases, in that order; junction bases with no gene match: 7. In DNA, the CDR3 is TGTGCCAGCAGCGAACCGGGACTAGCGGGATCCAATGAGCAGTTCTTC. Protein sequence: CASSEPGLAGSNEQFF.

This rearrangement joins TRBV5-6 to TRBJ2-1; D might be TRBD1 (6 bases). Deletions cut 0 bases from V and 10 bases from J, with 11 bases between. The V gene's germline CDR1 is SGHDT and CDR2 YYEEEE. CDR3 size: 13 residues. This CDR3 reads CASSLALGGEQFF. The CDR3 coding sequence is TGTGCCAGCAGCTTGGCGCTAGGGGGAGAGCAGTTCTTC. Full variable domain (rest looked up from reference TRBV5-6 and TRBJ2-1): DAGVTQSPTHLIKTRGQQVTLRCSPKSGHDTVSWYQQALGQGPQFIFQYYEEEERQRGNFPDRFSGHQFPNYSSELNVNALLLGDSALYLCASSLALGGEQFFGPGTRLTVL.

The chain joins TRBV7-2 to TRBJ2-3, with D possibly TRBD2 on 6 matching bases. The CDR3 spans 15 residues. The ends were cut back, 7 bases at V and 2 bases at J, with 16 bases in the middle. CDR1 SGHTA and CDR2 FQGNSA come from the germline V gene. This chain's CDR3 is CASTDRDSNTDTQYF. DNA of the CDR3: TGTGCCAGCACCGACCGGGACTCCAACACAGATACGCAGTATTTT.